The 32 T cell receptor beta chains presented below share a single source sample, sequenced in a study of cytomegalovirus exposure and HLA in healthy donors (dated by TCRdb to 2016 to 2017). The library was generated by the immunoSEQ multiplex PCR assay. The multiplex PCR relied on a mix of 60 forward primers for TCR Vbeta segments and 13 reverse primers for TCR Jbeta segments. TCRdb mirrors the immuneACCESS table, restricted to in-frame sequences. Some clones are absent from its copies; in checked studies, under half trace to an unresolved V gene, and the reason for the others is unknown. This sample gives 95,000 to 100,000 clones in total; 76% of them show up just once. The ten largest clones add up to approximately 2% of the sample. What was sequenced was PBMCs. The origin of the receptors is a man in his forties in good health and CMV-seronegative.

The V and J genes are TRBV5-6 and TRBJ2-7; 9 nucleotides match TRBD1. The V gene's germline CDR1 is SGHDT and CDR2 YYEEEE. The CDR3 is 16 residues long. After removal of 2 bases from V and 4 bases from J, the junction contained 10 bases not matched to a gene. The CDR3 here is CASSFLGTGKVYEQYF. In DNA form, the CDR3 reads TGTGCCAGCAGCTTTTTAGGGACAGGGAAAGTTTACGAGCAGTACTTC.

The J gene is TRBJ2-7, the V gene TRBV4-1, with TRBD1 matching 9 bases. Trimming at V came to 5 bases and at J to 3 bases, leaving 8 bases not matched to a gene. Germline values: CDR1 MGHRA, CDR2 YSYEKL. This CDR3 comprises 15 residues. The chain's CDR3 is CASSSQGAGDYEQYF. CDR3 DNA sequence: TGCGCCAGCAGCTCACAGGGGGCGGGTGACTACGAGCAGTACTTC.

This sequence joins TRBV28 and TRBJ2-5; the match to TRBD1 covers 7 bases. The CDR3 consists of 12 residues. J was trimmed by 5 bases and V by 8 bases; bases with no gene match: 5. From germline, CDR1 is MDHEN and CDR2 SYDVKM. CDR3 DNA sequence: TGTGCCAGCTTCCGAGGGGGCGAGACCCAGTACTTC. Its protein is CASFRGGETQYF.

The chain employs TRBV5-4 and TRBJ2-7, with 9 bases matching TRBD1. V lost 0 bases, J lost 3 bases, and 7 bases stayed unmatched. Per the germline V gene, CDR1 is SGHNT and CDR2 is YYREEE (reference sequence). The CDR3 has 16 amino acids. The CDR3 nucleotides are TGTGCCAGCAGCTTGGTCCCGGGACAGGGTGACTACGAGCAGTACTTC. This sequence encodes CASSLVPGQGDYEQYF.

The genes are TRBV5-5 and TRBJ1-1; no clear D. The CDR3 contains 15 residues. Germline loops: CDR1 SGHKS, CDR2 YYEKEE (reference sequence). Trimming stripped 4 bases from V and 1 base from J, with 14 bases between. The CDR3: CASSPDANRNTEAFF. The CDR3 coding sequence is TGTGCCAGCAGCCCCGACGCGAACAGGAACACTGAAGCTTTCTTT.

The J gene is TRBJ2-7, the V gene TRBV7-2; TRBD2 might be the D (6 bases). V dropped 0 bases and J dropped 3 bases, with 9 bases sitting between them. The CDR3 has 14 residues. CDR1 is SGHTA, CDR2 FQGNSA, per germline. In nucleotides, the CDR3 is TGTGCCAGCAGCTTAGCTCCCGGGAGCTACGAGCAGTACTTC. Its protein is CASSLAPGSYEQYF.

The chain links TRBV5-8 to TRBJ2-1; 7 bases fit TRBD2. This CDR3 has 14 residues. Trimming cost V 0 bases and J 4 bases; bases outside gene matches: 1. Germline V gives CDR1 SGHTS, CDR2 YDEGEE. CDR3 sequence (DNA): TGTGCCAGCAGCTTGGCTAGCGGTTACAATGAGCAGTTCTTC. It specifies CASSLASGYNEQFF. The whole variable domain, filled in from reference TRBV5-8 and TRBJ2-1, reads EAGVTQSPTHLIKTRGQQATLRCSPISGHTSVYWYQQALGLGLQFLLWYDEGEERNRGNFPPRFSGRQFPNYSSELNVNALELEDSALYLCASSLASGYNEQFFGPGTRLTVL.

The rearrangement joins TRBV29-1 to TRBJ1-2; TRBD1 aligns across 9 bases. Germline-derived CDR1 and CDR2 are SQVTM and ANQGSEA. The CDR3 is 13 amino acids. With 7 bases clipped from V and 1 base from J, the junction kept 4 bases outside the gene matches. DNA for the CDR3: TGCAGCGGTGGGACAGGGATTAACTATGGCTACACCTTC. This gives the protein CSGGTGINYGYTF.

The chain links TRBV7-2 to TRBJ2-3, with 11 bases fitting TRBD2. The germline CDR1 and CDR2 sequences are SGHTA and FQGNSA. The ends lost 10 bases at V and 2 bases at J; junction bases unmatched: 20. CDR3 length equals 19 residues. CDR3 bases: TGTGCCATCCGGATCTACCCCGGGACTAGCGGCGAATTCACAGATACGCAGTATTTT. It codes for CAIRIYPGTSGEFTDTQYF. Supplemented by reference TRBV7-2 and TRBJ2-3, the full variable domain reads GAGVSQSPSNKVTEKGKDVELRCDPISGHTALYWYRQSLGQGLEFLIYFQGNSAPDKSGLPSDRFSAERTGGSVSTLTIQRTQQEDSAVYLCAIRIYPGTSGEFTDTQYFGPGTRLTVL.

The gene calls are TRBV6-5 and TRBJ2-2; 10 nucleotides line up with TRBD1. The germline V gene has CDR1 MNHEY and CDR2 SVGAGI. Unmatched junction bases numbered 4, after V lost 6 bases and J lost 3 bases. CDR3 length equals 15 residues. The CDR3 DNA is TGTGCCAGCAGACCCGGGACAGGGGACACCGGGGAGCTGTTTTTT. This encodes CASRPGTGDTGELFF.

This clone was observed a handful of times. The V and J genes are TRBV27 and TRBJ2-3, with TRBD2 matching over 10 bases. The CDR3 sequence is 19 residues long. Unmatched junction bases numbered 20, after V lost 8 bases and J lost 3 bases. The germline CDR1 and CDR2 sequences are MNHEY and SMNVEV (reference sequence). The CDR3 sequence: CASLQALAGEGIVTDTQYF. The CDR3 DNA reads as TGTGCCAGCCTCCAGGCTCTAGCGGGAGAAGGGATTGTGACAGATACGCAGTATTTT.

For this clone: The sample contains more than one DNA sequence encoding this CDR3. In DNA, the CDR3 is TGTGCCAGCAGCGTAGACAGTTACGTTTACGAGCAGTACTTC. It yields the protein CASSVDSYVYEQYF. The V and J genes are TRBV9 and TRBJ2-7; D is uncertain. The CDR3 contains 14 residues. Per the germline V gene, CDR1 is SGDLS and CDR2 is YYNGEE. The V and J ends lost 0 bases and 4 bases respectively, with 11 bases between them.

The rearrangement uses TRBV9 and TRBJ2-2; D might be TRBD1 (6 bases). Germline assignment: CDR1 SGDLS and CDR2 YYNGEE. CDR3 length equals 16 residues. V was cut by 4 bases and J by 3 bases, with 16 bases left in between. The CDR3 DNA reads as TGTGCCAGCAGCCCATACAGGGCCCAATACACCGGGGAGCTGTTTTTT. The encoded protein is CASSPYRAQYTGELFF.

V is TRBV10-3 and J is TRBJ2-7; 12 bases agree with TRBD2. Germline V CDR1 and CDR2: ENHRY, SYGVKD. This CDR3 has 16 amino acids. The V and J ends lost 6 bases and 6 bases, in that order; junction bases with no gene match: 12. This chain's CDR3 is CAIRPVLAGGPPEQYF. CDR3 bases: TGTGCCATCAGGCCGGTTCTAGCGGGAGGGCCTCCCGAGCAGTACTTC.

The J gene is TRBJ1-6, the V gene TRBV18, with D possibly TRBD1 on 5 matching bases. In germline, CDR1 is KGHSH, CDR2 LQKENI. V gave up 3 bases and J gave up 5 bases, with 11 bases separating them. The CDR3 is made up of 15 amino acids. This CDR3 reads CASSPTGPDNSPLHF. In nucleotides, the CDR3 is TGTGCCAGCTCACCCACAGGACCAGATAATTCACCCCTCCACTTT.

The chain recombines TRBV28 with TRBJ2-7; D remains unclear. Trimming took off 3 bases at V and 0 bases at J, with 6 bases between the two ends. CDR1 is MDHEN and CDR2 is SYDVKM in the germline V gene. The CDR3 runs 13 residues. The CDR3 nucleotides read TGTGCCAGCAGTTTTCTTCTCTCCTACGAGCAGTACTTC. Its translation: CASSFLLSYEQYF. Drawing the rest from reference TRBV28 and TRBJ2-7, the complete variable domain is DVKVTQSSRYLVKRTGEKVFLECVQDMDHENMFWYRQDPGLGLRLIYFSYDVKMKEKGDIPEGYSVSREKKERFSLILESASTNQTSMYLCASSFLLSYEQYFGPGTRLTVT.

This rearrangement joins TRBV10-2 to TRBJ2-7, with D unresolved. V lost 3 bases and J lost 3, with 12 bases in between. From germline, CDR1 is WSHSY and CDR2 SAAADI. The CDR3 has 14 amino acids. CDR3 DNA sequence: TGCGCCAGCAGTGATATCGTTAGCAGCTACGAGCAGTACTTC. This translates into CASSDIVSSYEQYF.

CDR3 amino acids: CASSWSTQGEANYGYTF. CDR3 bases: TGTGCCAGTAGTTGGAGCACCCAAGGGGAAGCCAACTATGGCTACACCTTC. The J gene is TRBJ1-2, the V gene TRBV19, with D possibly TRBD1 on 5 matching bases. Germline V CDR1 and CDR2: LNHDA, SQIVND (reference sequence). V was clipped by 5 bases and J by 2 bases, with 21 bases between them. The CDR3 length is 17 residues.

The chain employs TRBV7-6 and TRBJ2-6; 10 bases line up with TRBD1. CDR3 size: 18 residues. Looked up from germline, CDR1 is SGHVS and CDR2 is FNYEAQ. The V segment lost 4 bases and the J segment 0 bases; nucleotides outside the gene matches: 6. CDR3 sequence: CASSSWDRGYSGANVLTF. The CDR3 DNA sequence: TGTGCCAGCAGCTCGTGGGACAGGGGATACTCTGGGGCCAACGTCCTGACTTTC.

This rearrangement joins TRBV19 to TRBJ2-5; possibly TRBD2 for D (6 bases). This CDR3 region has 14 residues. From germline, CDR1 is LNHDA and CDR2 SQIVND (reference sequence). Between the trimmed V and J ends, which lost 3 bases and 5 bases, there was a span of 13 bases. The CDR3, as DNA: TGTGCCAGTAGTATTGGGGGGTTCGAGGAGACCCAGTACTTC. It specifies CASSIGGFEETQYF.

This chain uses TRBV19 with TRBJ2-1, with 9 positions matching TRBD2. CDR1 is LNHDA and CDR2 is SQIVND in the germline V gene (reference sequence). The junction had 9 bases not matched to a gene; V was cut back by 6 bases and J by 6 bases. The CDR3 contains 15 residues. The CDR3 loop reads CASSLLAGGLNEQFF. In nucleotides, the CDR3 is TGTGCCAGTAGCCTTCTCGCGGGGGGGCTCAATGAGCAGTTCTTC. Full variable domain (outside the CDR3, taken from reference TRBV19 and TRBJ2-1): DGGITQSPKYLFRKEGQNVTLSCEQNLNHDAMYWYRQDPGQGLRLIYYSQIVNDFQKGDIAEGYSVSREKKESFPLTVTSAQKNPTAFYLCASSLLAGGLNEQFFGPGTRLTVL.

The sample holds one count of this clone. The V call is TRBV2, the J call TRBJ1-3; 8 bases are shared with TRBD1. Germline V gene data show CDR1 as SNHLY and CDR2 as FYNNEI. The V gene end was trimmed by 6 bases and the J gene end by 9 bases; junction bases not matched to a gene: 16. This CDR3 comprises 16 residues. The CDR3 region has the DNA TGTGCCAGCAGAACGATCTTAAGGGACAGGTTAGTCACCATATATTTT. Translated: CASRTILRDRLVTIYF.

With respect to this clone: The junction departs from germline at one end; a sequencing error may be responsible. The gene calls are TRBV18 and TRBJ2-6, with a tentative D call TRBD2 (5 bases). The CDR3 is 17 residues long. Germline values: CDR1 KGHSH, CDR2 LQKENI. The CDR3 loop is CASSPPGLASGVNVLTF. As DNA, the CDR3 is TGTGCCAGCTCACCACCGGGTTTAGCGTCTGGGGTCAACGTCCTGACTTTC.

The V gene is TRBV7-2, the J gene TRBJ1-5; the D gene is possibly TRBD1 (5 bases). Germline V gene data show CDR1 as SGHTA and CDR2 as FQGNSA. This CDR3 has 15 amino acids. V was cut by 0 bases and J by 5 bases, with 11 bases left in between. The CDR3: CASSLATGVDQPQHF. The CDR3 DNA sequence: TGTGCCAGCAGCTTAGCAACGGGGGTTGATCAGCCCCAGCATTTT.

J is TRBJ2-1 and V is TRBV27; D possibly corresponds to TRBD2 (6 bases). V was cut by 6 bases and J by 7 bases, with 16 bases left in between. There are 14 residues in the CDR3. The germline V gene encodes CDR1 MNHEY and CDR2 SMNVEV (reference sequence). The CDR3, as DNA: TGTGCCAGCAGCGTCAAAGCCGGGGGTAATGAGCAGTTCTTC. Its translation: CASSVKAGGNEQFF.

Only one count was recorded for this clone. This chain links TRBV25-1 with TRBJ1-4, with D possibly TRBD1 on 5 matching bases. Trimming pared 6 bases from V and 5 bases from J, leaving 10 bases between. From germline, CDR1 is MGHDK and CDR2 SYGVNS. CDR3 length: 13 amino acids. This CDR3 is CASSGGGNEKLFF. For the CDR3, the DNA is TGTGCCAGCAGCGGCGGGGGGAATGAAAAACTGTTTTTT.

The gene calls are TRBV5-6 and TRBJ1-5; TRBD1 aligns across 8 bases. V trimming: 2 bases; J trimming: 6 bases; junction bases outside the gene matches: 7. The CDR3 extends over 15 amino acids. Germline CDR1 SGHDT, CDR2 YYEEEE. CDR3 in DNA: TGTGCCAGCAGCTTAGGACAGGGTGATGGTCAGCCCCAGCATTTT. It translates to CASSLGQGDGQPQHF.

As concerns this clone: A read error may account for a junction end that differs from germline. This chain links TRBV7-9 with TRBJ2-3; D remains ambiguous. Per germline, CDR1 SEHNR and CDR2 FQNEAQ (reference sequence). The CDR3 consists of 12 residues. The CDR3 is CSSSLGVNTQYF. In DNA, the CDR3 is TGTTCCAGCAGCTTAGGCGTAAATACGCAGTATTTT.

The chain carries TRBV6-6 and TRBJ2-1; 8 bases match TRBD1. The CDR3 is made up of 13 amino acids. V shed 6 bases and J 5 bases; nucleotides not matched to a gene: 3. Per germline, CDR1 MNHNY and CDR2 SVGAGI (reference sequence). The DNA of the CDR3 is TGTGCCAGCAGAGAGACAGGGGACAATGAGCAGTTCTTC. As protein: CASRETGDNEQFF.

The gene calls are TRBV6-4 and TRBJ2-6; D unclear. V was clipped by 11 bases and J by 1 base, with 6 bases between them. Germline lookup yields CDR1 MRHNA and CDR2 SNTAGT. The CDR3 spans 12 residues. Here the CDR3 reads CAGPSGANVLTF. DNA of the CDR3: TGTGCCGGGCCTTCTGGGGCCAACGTCCTGACTTTC.

The chain links TRBV4-1 to TRBJ1-1, with D maybe TRBD1 (6 bases). Trimming left V 4 bases short and J 2 bases short, with 14 bases between. This CDR3 comprises 15 residues. CDR1 is MGHRA, CDR2 YSYEKL, per germline. The chain's CDR3 is CASSRGEQGNTEAFF. The CDR3, as DNA: TGCGCCAGCAGCCGCGGCGAACAGGGTAACACTGAAGCTTTCTTT.

This chain uses TRBV30 with TRBJ1-2; 10 bases are shared with TRBD1. The junction had 3 bases not matched to a gene; V was cut back by 4 bases and J by 4 bases. The length of the CDR3 is 13 residues. Germline V CDR1 and CDR2: GTSNPN, SVGIG (reference sequence). CDR3 nucleotide sequence: TGTGCCTGGAACCGGGACAGGGGCTATGGCTACACCTTC. Its protein product is CAWNRDRGYGYTF.